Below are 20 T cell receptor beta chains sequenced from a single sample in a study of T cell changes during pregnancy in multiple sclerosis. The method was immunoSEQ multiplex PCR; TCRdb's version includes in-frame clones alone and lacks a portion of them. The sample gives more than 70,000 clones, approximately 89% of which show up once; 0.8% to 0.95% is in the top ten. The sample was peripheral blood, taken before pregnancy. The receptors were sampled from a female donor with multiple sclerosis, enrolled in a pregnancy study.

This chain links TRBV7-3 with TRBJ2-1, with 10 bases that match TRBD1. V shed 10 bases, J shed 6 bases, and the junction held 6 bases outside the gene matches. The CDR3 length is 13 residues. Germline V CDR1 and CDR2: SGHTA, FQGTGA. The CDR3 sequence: CATGQGLINEQFF. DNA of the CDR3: TGTGCCACGGGACAGGGGTTAATCAATGAGCAGTTCTTC.

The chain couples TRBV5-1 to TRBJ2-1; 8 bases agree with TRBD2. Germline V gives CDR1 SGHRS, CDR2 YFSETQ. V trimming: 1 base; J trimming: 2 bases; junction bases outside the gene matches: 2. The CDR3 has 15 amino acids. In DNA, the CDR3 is TGCGCCAGCAGCTTGAGCGGGAGAACCTACAATGAGCAGTTCTTC. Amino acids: CASSLSGRTYNEQFF.

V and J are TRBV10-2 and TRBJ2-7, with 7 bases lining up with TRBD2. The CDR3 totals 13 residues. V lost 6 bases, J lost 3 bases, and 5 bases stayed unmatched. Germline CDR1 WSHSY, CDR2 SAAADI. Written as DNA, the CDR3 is TGCGCCAGCAGCCCGGGAGGACACTACGAGCAGTACTTC. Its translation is CASSPGGHYEQYF.

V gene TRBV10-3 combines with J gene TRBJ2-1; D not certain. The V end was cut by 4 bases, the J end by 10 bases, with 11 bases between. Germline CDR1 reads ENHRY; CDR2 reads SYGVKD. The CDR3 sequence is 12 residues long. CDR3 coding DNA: TGTGCCATCAGTGCGCCTAGAAACGAGCAGTTCTTC. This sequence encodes CAISAPRNEQFF.

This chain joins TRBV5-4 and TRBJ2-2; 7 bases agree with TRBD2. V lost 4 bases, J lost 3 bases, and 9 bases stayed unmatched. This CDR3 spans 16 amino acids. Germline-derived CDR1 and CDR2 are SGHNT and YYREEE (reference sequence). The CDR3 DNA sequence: TGTGCCAGCAGCAGAGACGCGGGGAGGGACACCGGGGAGCTGTTTTTT. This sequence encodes CASSRDAGRDTGELFF.

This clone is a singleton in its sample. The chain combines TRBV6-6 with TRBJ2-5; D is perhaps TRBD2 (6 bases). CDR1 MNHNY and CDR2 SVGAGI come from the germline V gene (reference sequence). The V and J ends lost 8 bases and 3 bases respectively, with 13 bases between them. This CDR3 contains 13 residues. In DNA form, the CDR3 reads TGTGCCAGCCGGACGGGAGCCAAAGAGACCCAGTACTTC. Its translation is CASRTGAKETQYF.

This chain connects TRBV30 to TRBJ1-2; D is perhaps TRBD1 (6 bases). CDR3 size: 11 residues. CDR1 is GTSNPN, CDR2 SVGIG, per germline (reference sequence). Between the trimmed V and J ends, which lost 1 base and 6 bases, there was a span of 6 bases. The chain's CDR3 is CAWSGGHGYTF. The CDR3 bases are TGTGCCTGGAGTGGGGGGCATGGCTACACCTTC. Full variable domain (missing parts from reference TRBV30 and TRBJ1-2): SQTIHQWPATLVQPVGSPLSLECTVEGTSNPNLYWYRQAAGRGLQLLFYSVGIGQISSEVPQNLSASRPQDRQFILSSKKLLLSDSGFYLCAWSGGHGYTFGSGTRLTVV.

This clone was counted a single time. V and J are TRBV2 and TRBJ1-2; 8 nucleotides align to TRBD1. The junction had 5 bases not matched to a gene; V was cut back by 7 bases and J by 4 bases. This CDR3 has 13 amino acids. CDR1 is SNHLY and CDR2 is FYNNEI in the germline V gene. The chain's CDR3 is CASTQGAIYGYTF. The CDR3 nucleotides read TGTGCCAGCACCCAGGGGGCTATCTATGGCTACACCTTC.

CDR3 sequence (DNA): TGCGCCAGCAGCTTGGTCGACAGGGAGGCCAACGTCCTGACTTTC. Translating gives CASSLVDREANVLTF. The rearrangement uses TRBV5-1 and TRBJ2-6; 7 positions match TRBD1. This CDR3 region has 15 residues. V gave up 0 bases and J gave up 6 bases; unmatched junction bases: 3. Germline-derived CDR1 and CDR2 are SGHRS and YFSETQ. The full variable domain, with the rest looked up from reference TRBV5-1 and TRBJ2-6, is KAGVTQTPRYLIKTRGQQVTLSCSPISGHRSVSWYQQTPGQGLQFLFEYFSETQRNKGNFPGRFSGRQFSNSRSEMNVSTLELGDSALYLCASSLVDREANVLTFGAGSRLTVL.

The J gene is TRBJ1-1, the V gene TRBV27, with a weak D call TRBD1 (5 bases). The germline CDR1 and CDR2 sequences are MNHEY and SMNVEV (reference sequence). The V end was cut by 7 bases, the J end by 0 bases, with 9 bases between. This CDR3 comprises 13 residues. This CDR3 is CASTEGMNTEAFF. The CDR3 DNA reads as TGTGCCAGCACGGAGGGGATGAACACTGAAGCTTTCTTT.

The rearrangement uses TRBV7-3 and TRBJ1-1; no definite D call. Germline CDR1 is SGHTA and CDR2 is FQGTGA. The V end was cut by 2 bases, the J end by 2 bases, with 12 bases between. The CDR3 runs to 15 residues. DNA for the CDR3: TGTGCCAGCAGCTTAGACTTGCCCCAAAACACTGAAGCTTTCTTT. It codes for CASSLDLPQNTEAFF.

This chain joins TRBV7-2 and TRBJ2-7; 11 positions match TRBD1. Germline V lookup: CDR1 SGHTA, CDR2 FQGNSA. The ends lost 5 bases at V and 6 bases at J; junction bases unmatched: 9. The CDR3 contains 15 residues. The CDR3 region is CASSARTGGQREQYF. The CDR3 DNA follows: TGTGCCAGCAGCGCGAGGACAGGGGGCCAGCGCGAGCAGTACTTC.

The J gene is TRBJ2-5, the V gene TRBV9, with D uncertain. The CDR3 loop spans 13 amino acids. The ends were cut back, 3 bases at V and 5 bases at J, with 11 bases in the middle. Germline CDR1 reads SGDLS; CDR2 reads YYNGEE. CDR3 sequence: CASSASAGETQYF. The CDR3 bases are TGTGCCAGCAGCGCGAGCGCTGGGGAGACCCAGTACTTC.

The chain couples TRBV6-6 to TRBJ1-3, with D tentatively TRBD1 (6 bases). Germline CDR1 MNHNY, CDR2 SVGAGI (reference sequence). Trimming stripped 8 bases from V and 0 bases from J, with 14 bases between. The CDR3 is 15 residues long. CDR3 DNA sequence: TGTGCCAGCCCTCCGGACAGACGCTCTGGAAACACCATATATTTT. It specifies CASPPDRRSGNTIYF.

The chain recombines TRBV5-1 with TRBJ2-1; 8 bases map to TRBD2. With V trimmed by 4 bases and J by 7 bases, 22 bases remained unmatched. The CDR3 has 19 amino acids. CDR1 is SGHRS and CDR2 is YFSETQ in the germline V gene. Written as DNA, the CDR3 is TGCGCCAGCAGCCTCCTGGCGGGTTTATACGGGAGGGCCGGAAATGAGCAGTTCTTC. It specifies CASSLLAGLYGRAGNEQFF.

The CDR3, as DNA: TGTGCCAGCATACGGGTTGGAAAACTGTTTTTT. Its protein is CASIRVGKLFF. The chain is built from TRBV2 and TRBJ1-4; D gene ambiguous. This CDR3 has 11 amino acids. V was trimmed by 7 bases and J by 10 bases, leaving 10 bases between them. Germline-derived CDR1 and CDR2 are SNHLY and FYNNEI. The full variable domain, completed using reference TRBV2 and TRBJ1-4, is EPEVTQTPSHQVTQMGQEVILRCVPISNHLYFYWYRQILGQKVEFLVSFYNNEISEKSEIFDDQFSVERPDGSNFTLKIRSTKLEDSAMYFCASIRVGKLFFGSGTQLSVL.

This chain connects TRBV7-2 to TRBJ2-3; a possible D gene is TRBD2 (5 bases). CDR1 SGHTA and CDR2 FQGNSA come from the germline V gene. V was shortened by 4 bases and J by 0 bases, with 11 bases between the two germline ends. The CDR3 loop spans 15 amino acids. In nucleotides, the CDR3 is TGTGCCAGCAGCTCAGGAGGTTTTAGCACAGATACGCAGTATTTT. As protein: CASSSGGFSTDTQYF.

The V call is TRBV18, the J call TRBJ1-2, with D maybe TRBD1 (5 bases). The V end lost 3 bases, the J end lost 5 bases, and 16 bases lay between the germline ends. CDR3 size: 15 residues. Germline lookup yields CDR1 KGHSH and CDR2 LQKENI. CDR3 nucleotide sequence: TGTGCCAGCTCACCCGACGGAGGGGTAGAGTATGGCTACACCTTC. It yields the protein CASSPDGGVEYGYTF.

CDR3 DNA sequence: TGTGCCAGCAGCGTCGGGGGGAGCTACGAGCAGTACTTC. Translation gives CASSVGGSYEQYF. The V and J genes are TRBV7-3 and TRBJ2-7; 7 positions agree with TRBD2. The CDR3 runs to 13 residues. In germline, CDR1 is SGHTA, CDR2 FQGTGA. The ends lost 5 bases at V and 3 bases at J; junction bases unmatched: 4.

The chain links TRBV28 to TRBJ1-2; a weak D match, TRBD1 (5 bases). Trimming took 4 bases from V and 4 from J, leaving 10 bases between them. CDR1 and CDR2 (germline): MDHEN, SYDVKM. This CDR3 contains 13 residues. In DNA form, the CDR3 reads TGTGCCAGCAGTTGGCGGGGACCCTATGGCTACACCTTC. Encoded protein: CASSWRGPYGYTF.